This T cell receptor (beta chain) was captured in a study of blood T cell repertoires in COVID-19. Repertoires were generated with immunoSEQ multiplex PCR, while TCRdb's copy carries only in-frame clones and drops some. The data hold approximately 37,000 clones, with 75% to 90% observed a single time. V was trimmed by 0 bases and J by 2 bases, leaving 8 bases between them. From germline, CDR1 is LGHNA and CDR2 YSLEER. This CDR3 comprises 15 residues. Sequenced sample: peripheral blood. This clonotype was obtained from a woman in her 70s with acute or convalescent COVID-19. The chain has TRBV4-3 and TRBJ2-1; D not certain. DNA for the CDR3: TGCGCCAGCAGCCAAGACGCGACACCCTACAATGAGCAGTTCTTC. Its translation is CASSQDATPYNEQFF.